These 24 T cell receptor beta chains were all obtained from the same sample, sequenced in a study of blood T cell repertoires in COVID-19. Method: immunoSEQ multiplex PCR; TCRdb's copy keeps in-frame clones and lacks some. The data contain about 190,000 clones, 78% of them singletons. Sequenced sample: peripheral blood. All receptors come from a woman older than 75 with active or convalescent COVID-19.

The CDR3 region has the DNA TGTGCCAGCAGCCCACAGGGGATAGCCAAAAACATTCAGTACTTC. Protein sequence: CASSPQGIAKNIQYF. The chain recombines TRBV28 with TRBJ2-4; 7 bases are a match to TRBD1. V shed 6 bases, J shed 0 bases, and the junction held 5 bases outside the gene matches. Per the germline V gene, CDR1 is MDHEN and CDR2 is SYDVKM. CDR3 length: 15 residues.

This clone showed up many times. V gene TRBV7-8 combines with J gene TRBJ2-7; D possibly corresponds to TRBD1 (6 bases). The CDR3 runs to 14 residues. Germline lookup yields CDR1 SGHVS and CDR2 FQNEAQ. Between the trimmed V and J ends, which lost 5 bases and 4 bases, there was a span of 15 bases. Here the CDR3 DNA reads TGTGCCAGCAGCCAGGGGCCCACAGCGTACGAGCAGTACTTC. Residues: CASSQGPTAYEQYF.

The chain is built from TRBV6-2 or TRBV6-3 and TRBJ2-1; D remains ambiguous. The CDR3 extends over 13 amino acids. Germline-derived CDR1 and CDR2 are MNHEY and SVGEGT. Between the trimmed V and J ends, which lost 4 bases and 2 bases, there was a span of 6 bases. CDR3 in DNA: TGTGCCAGCAGTTGGCAGGCCTACAATGAGCAGTTCTTC. It specifies CASSWQAYNEQFF.

This clone was recorded a few times. V gene TRBV6-5 combines with J gene TRBJ1-1; the D is unclear. With 7 bases removed from V and 4 bases from J, the gap between germline ends came to 13 bases. The CDR3 extends over 13 amino acids. Looked up from germline, CDR1 is MNHEY and CDR2 is SVGAGI. DNA for the CDR3: TGTGCCAGCAAGGGATCGGGAGCCACTGAAGCTTTCTTT. Protein: CASKGSGATEAFF.

This chain uses TRBV6-6 with TRBJ2-3, with TRBD2 matching 7 bases. This CDR3 contains 16 residues. CDR1 is MNHNY and CDR2 is SVGAGI in the germline V gene (reference sequence). V shed 6 bases, J shed 3 bases, and the junction held 12 bases outside the gene matches. CDR3 coding DNA: TGTGCCAGCAGCCGTTACGGAGGCGGGGGTACAGATACGCAGTATTTT. Translating gives CASSRYGGGGTDTQYF.

This chain uses TRBV9 with TRBJ2-5, with D perhaps TRBD1 (7 bases). The germline gives CDR1 SGDLS, CDR2 YYNGEE. CDR3 length: 12 residues. V was pared by 5 bases and J by 4 bases, with 9 bases between. The CDR3 sequence: CASSQGGETQYF. CDR3 DNA sequence: TGTGCCAGCAGTCAGGGGGGAGAGACCCAGTACTTC.

This chain uses TRBV19 with TRBJ1-5; D is perhaps TRBD1 (6 bases). The CDR3 has 16 amino acids. V was pared by 0 bases and J by 2 bases, with 11 bases between. Germline CDR1 LNHDA, CDR2 SQIVND (reference sequence). CDR3 region: CASSIDQGLGNQPQHF. The DNA for the CDR3 is TGTGCCAGTAGTATAGATCAGGGGCTAGGCAATCAGCCCCAGCATTTT.

The chain joins TRBV7-8 to TRBJ2-7, with D possibly being TRBD2 (5 bases). CDR3 length equals 14 residues. Germline assignment: CDR1 SGHVS and CDR2 FQNEAQ. Trimming took off 1 base at V and 6 bases at J, with 13 bases between the two ends. The CDR3 coding sequence is TGTGCCAGCAGCTTAGGTCTCCGGAGCGGCGAGCAGTACTTC. It encodes CASSLGLRSGEQYF. The full variable domain, completed using reference TRBV7-8 and TRBJ2-7, is GAGVSQSPRYKVAKRGQDVALRCDPISGHVSLFWYQQALGQGPEFLTYFQNEAQLDKSGLPSDRFFAERPEGSVSTLKIQRTQQEDSAVYLCASSLGLRSGEQYFGPGTRLTVT.

The V gene is TRBV5-1, the J gene TRBJ2-5; 9 bases are shared with TRBD2. V was clipped by 4 bases and J by 2 bases; unmatched bases: 12. The length of the CDR3 is 17 residues. Germline-derived CDR1 and CDR2 are SGHRS and YFSETQ. CDR3 loop: CASSPRMASGIQETQYF. The CDR3 DNA follows: TGCGCCAGCAGCCCGAGGATGGCTAGCGGGATTCAAGAGACCCAGTACTTC. The whole variable domain, filled in from reference TRBV5-1 and TRBJ2-5, reads KAGVTQTPRYLIKTRGQQVTLSCSPISGHRSVSWYQQTPGQGLQFLFEYFSETQRNKGNFPGRFSGRQFSNSRSEMNVSTLELGDSALYLCASSPRMASGIQETQYFGPGTRLLVL.

The count of this clone is one. This chain uses TRBV3-1 (or the pseudogene TRBV3-2) with TRBJ2-1; the match to TRBD1 covers 8 bases. This CDR3 has 15 residues. Unmatched junction bases numbered 8, after V lost 3 bases and J lost 7 bases. In germline, CDR1 is LGHDT, CDR2 YNNKEL (reference sequence). The CDR3 sequence: CASSHRTGLRNEQFF. CDR3 nucleotide sequence: TGTGCCAGCAGCCACAGGACAGGGCTTAGGAATGAGCAGTTCTTC.

The rearrangement uses TRBV27 and TRBJ2-5; 11 positions agree with TRBD2. Germline CDR1 is MNHEY and CDR2 is SMNVEV (reference sequence). The CDR3 totals 18 residues. The junction had 20 bases not matched to a gene; V was cut back by 10 bases and J by 4 bases. CDR3 DNA sequence: TGTGCCACCCGAGGGATACTAGCGGGGGCCCAAGGTGGAGAGACCCAGTACTTC. Its translation is CATRGILAGAQGGETQYF.

Only one count was recorded for this clone. The chain couples TRBV27 to TRBJ2-1, with 10 nucleotides matching TRBD1. CDR1 and CDR2 (germline): MNHEY, SMNVEV (reference sequence). The CDR3 runs 15 residues. The ends lost 3 bases at V and 7 bases at J; junction bases unmatched: 6. The CDR3 here is CASSFWDRGSNEQFF. The CDR3 coding sequence is TGTGCCAGCAGTTTCTGGGACAGGGGTTCAAATGAGCAGTTCTTC.

This sequence joins TRBV3-1 (or the pseudogene TRBV3-2) and TRBJ2-1; 7 bases line up with TRBD2. With 5 bases clipped from V and 2 bases from J, the junction kept 3 bases outside the gene matches. The CDR3 sequence is 14 residues long. Germline V CDR1 and CDR2: LGHDT, YNNKEL (reference sequence). In DNA form, the CDR3 reads TGTGCCAGCAGCGCCAGCGGGGCCTACAATGAGCAGTTCTTC. Amino acid sequence: CASSASGAYNEQFF.

V gene TRBV28 combines with J gene TRBJ2-2, with 7 positions matching TRBD1. The CDR3 extends over 14 amino acids. With 10 bases clipped from V and 4 bases from J, the junction kept 9 bases outside the gene matches. From germline, CDR1 is MDHEN and CDR2 SYDVKM. The CDR3 protein is CATVQGTATGELFF. In DNA, the CDR3 is TGTGCCACCGTACAGGGGACGGCCACCGGGGAGCTGTTTTTT.

The rearrangement links TRBV10-1 to TRBJ2-3; D perhaps matches TRBD2 (6 bases). V lost 4 bases, J lost 5 bases, and 25 bases lay in between. Germline lookup yields CDR1 WNHNN and CDR2 SYGVQD (reference sequence). The CDR3 is 18 residues long. The CDR3 here is CASSGEVVAESRVDTQYF. In nucleotides, the CDR3 is TGCGCCAGCAGTGGGGAAGTGGTAGCGGAGTCGCGGGTAGATACGCAGTATTTT.

The chain uses TRBV28 and TRBJ2-1, with TRBD2 matching over 11 bases. From germline, CDR1 is MDHEN and CDR2 SYDVKM. There are 16 residues in the CDR3. After removal of 7 bases from V and 1 base from J, the junction contained 6 bases not matched to a gene. CDR3 protein: CASTRSGGGSYNEQFF. As DNA, the CDR3 is TGTGCCAGCACCCGTAGCGGGGGGGGTTCCTACAATGAGCAGTTCTTC.

The count of this clone is one. The chain uses TRBV13 and TRBJ2-2; 8 nucleotides agree with TRBD2. The V and J ends lost 7 bases and 2 bases, in that order; junction bases with no gene match: 6. Germline CDR1 reads PRHDT; CDR2 reads FYEKMQ (reference sequence). The length of the CDR3 is 15 residues. CDR3 DNA: TGTGCCAGCACCCCGGGGGGGCCTAACACCGGGGAGCTGTTTTTT. Protein sequence: CASTPGGPNTGELFF.

The genes are TRBV28 and TRBJ2-7; TRBD2 is a possible D gene (5 bases). V lost 10 bases, J lost 0 bases, and 7 bases lay in between. Germline assignment: CDR1 MDHEN and CDR2 SYDVKM. This CDR3 contains 11 residues. Here the CDR3 reads CATGNSYEQYF. CDR3 sequence (DNA): TGTGCCACCGGGAACTCCTACGAGCAGTACTTC.

The chain links TRBV19 to TRBJ1-2; 9 nucleotides align to TRBD1. The CDR3 covers 17 residues. The V gene's germline CDR1 is LNHDA and CDR2 SQIVND (reference sequence). V dropped 8 bases and J dropped 0; count of bases not matched to a gene: 13. Written as DNA, the CDR3 is TGTGCCAGTGCACAAAGCCGGGGACAGGGTGCTAACTATGGCTACACCTTC. Amino acids: CASAQSRGQGANYGYTF.

On this clone: A read error may account for a junction end that differs from germline. J is TRBJ1-1 and V is TRBV18; possibly TRBD1 for D (5 bases). CDR1 is KGHSH and CDR2 is LQKENI in the germline V gene. The CDR3 is made up of 16 amino acids. The CDR3 DNA reads TGTGCCAGCTCAGCACCCCAGCAGGGCATGAACACTGAAGCTTTCTTT. It translates to CASSAPQQGMNTEAFF.

This chain's CDR3 is CASSYRDRGYEQYF. The CDR3, as DNA: TGTGCCAGCAGTTATCGGGACAGGGGCTACGAGCAGTACTTC. The rearrangement links TRBV2 to TRBJ2-7, with 10 bases lining up with TRBD1. The CDR3 is made up of 14 amino acids. Germline values: CDR1 SNHLY, CDR2 FYNNEI. The V gene end was trimmed by 5 bases and the J gene end by 3 bases; junction bases not matched to a gene: 4.

J is TRBJ1-2 and V is TRBV10-3; 7 nucleotides match TRBD1. Germline trimming cut 10 bases from V and 3 bases from J; bases unmatched to any gene: 11. Germline lookup yields CDR1 ENHRY and CDR2 SYGVKD. The CDR3 is made up of 14 amino acids. The CDR3: CASQTGSKDYGYTF. The CDR3 nucleotides read TGTGCCAGCCAGACAGGGTCTAAGGACTATGGCTACACCTTC.

This clone appeared once. The chain recombines TRBV2 with TRBJ1-4, with D perhaps matching TRBD1 (5 bases). The CDR3 has 14 amino acids. V was cut by 6 bases and J by 7 bases, with 15 bases left in between. Looked up from germline, CDR1 is SNHLY and CDR2 is FYNNEI. This CDR3 reads CASRLGGAGEKLFF. In nucleotides, the CDR3 is TGTGCCAGCAGGCTGGGTGGGGCTGGTGAAAAACTGTTTTTT.

The CDR3 coding sequence is TGCAGCGTCGCCCGGGGAAACACTGAAGCTTTCTTT. Its translation: CSVARGNTEAFF. This rearrangement joins TRBV29-1 to TRBJ1-1; unclear D gene. CDR3 length equals 12 residues. V dropped 6 bases and J dropped 2 bases, with 10 bases sitting between them. In germline, CDR1 is SQVTM, CDR2 ANQGSEA.